Below, 22 T cell receptor beta chains from the same sample are listed, as sequenced in a study of somatic mutations in cytotoxic T cells in rheumatoid arthritis. Clones were sequenced by immunoSEQ multiplex PCR, and TCRdb holds only the in-frame ones, with some missing. The sample records some 11,000 clones, about 67% being singletons. Material: CD8+ T cells sorted from blood. The origin of the receptors is an adult with rheumatoid arthritis.

V and J are TRBV7-8 and TRBJ2-7; D not resolved. The CDR3 loop spans 16 amino acids. CDR1 and CDR2 from the germline V gene are SGHVS and FQNEAQ. V lost 1 base and J 6 bases, leaving 19 bases between the germline ends. The CDR3: CASSLGPVRATREQYF. CDR3 DNA sequence: TGTGCCAGCAGCTTAGGCCCGGTAAGGGCTACTCGCGAGCAGTACTTC.

The rearrangement links TRBV19 to TRBJ2-7, with unresolved D. The CDR3 length is 15 residues. The ends were cut back, 4 bases at V and 0 bases at J, with 13 bases in the middle. CDR1 and CDR2 from the germline V gene are LNHDA and SQIVND (reference sequence). The CDR3 coding sequence is TGTGCCAGTAGTAGCCCTGCGAGTGGCTCCTACGAGCAGTACTTC. Protein: CASSSPASGSYEQYF.

This clone is termed large (0.1 to 1%). The same CDR3 arises from other DNA sequences in this sample as well. This sequence joins TRBV5-6 and TRBJ2-7; D uncertain. There are 12 residues in the CDR3. Germline V CDR1 and CDR2: SGHDT, YYEEEE. The V end lost 4 bases, the J end lost 3 bases, and 8 bases lay between the germline ends. This CDR3 is CASSLEDYEQYF. CDR3 coding DNA: TGTGCCAGCAGCCTGGAAGACTACGAGCAGTACTTC.

This clone has just one count. This rearrangement joins TRBV27 to TRBJ2-5, with TRBD2 as a possible D gene (7 bases). The J call may not be correct, given that the DNA end is closer to TRBJ2-7. The CDR3 is 15 residues long. Germline V gene data show CDR1 as MNHEY and CDR2 as SMNVEV (reference sequence). This CDR3 reads CASSAGAVTAYEQYF. The DNA of the CDR3 is TGTGCCAGCAGTGCGGGGGCTGTAACCGCCTACGAGCAGTACTTC.

V is TRBV6-5 and J is TRBJ2-7, with TRBD1 identical over 9 bases. This CDR3 spans 14 amino acids. The junction had 5 bases not matched to a gene; V was cut back by 2 bases and J by 6 bases. CDR1 MNHEY and CDR2 SVGAGI come from the germline V gene. The CDR3: CASSYAGQGSEQYF. The CDR3 DNA reads TGTGCCAGCAGTTACGCGGGACAGGGTTCCGAGCAGTACTTC.

The V call is TRBV2, the J call TRBJ2-3, with D maybe TRBD2 (5 bases). Between the trimmed V and J ends, which lost 5 bases and 2 bases, there was a span of 5 bases. Germline-derived CDR1 and CDR2 are SNHLY and FYNNEI. The CDR3 is 12 amino acids. CDR3 in amino acids: CASSLATDTQYF. CDR3 nucleotides: TGTGCCAGCAGTCTAGCCACAGATACGCAGTATTTT. The full variable domain, its missing parts supplied by reference TRBV2 and TRBJ2-3, is EPEVTQTPSHQVTQMGQEVILRCVPISNHLYFYWYRQILGQKVEFLVSFYNNEISEKSEIFDDQFSVERPDGSNFTLKIRSTKLEDSAMYFCASSLATDTQYFGPGTRLTVL.

The V gene is TRBV9, the J gene TRBJ2-1; 9 bases are shared with TRBD2. The trim removed 0 bases at V and 10 bases at J, leaving 5 bases unmatched. CDR1 and CDR2 from the germline V gene are SGDLS and YYNGEE. The CDR3 totals 14 residues. CDR3 sequence reads: CASSVGSGGTEQFF. In DNA, the CDR3 is TGTGCCAGCAGCGTAGGGAGCGGGGGGACGGAGCAGTTCTTC.

The rearrangement joins TRBV11-2 to TRBJ2-1; tentative D call: TRBD2 (6 bases). The V end was cut by 1 base, the J end by 6 bases, with 7 bases between. This CDR3 is 13 amino acids long. Germline CDR1 SGHAT, CDR2 FQNNGV. The CDR3: CASSLGRGNEQFF. DNA of the CDR3: TGTGCCAGCAGCTTAGGGCGGGGCAATGAGCAGTTCTTC. The whole variable domain, filled in from reference TRBV11-2 and TRBJ2-1, reads EAGVAQSPRYKIIEKRQSVAFWCNPISGHATLYWYQQILGQGPKLLIQFQNNGVVDDSQLPKDRFSAERLKGVDSTLKIQPAKLEDSAVYLCASSLGRGNEQFFGPGTRLTVL.

J is TRBJ2-1 and V is TRBV28, with TRBD2 identical over 16 bases. CDR1 MDHEN and CDR2 SYDVKM come from the germline V gene. The CDR3 is 18 amino acids. V dropped 4 bases and J dropped 3; count of bases not matched to a gene: 6. The CDR3 loop reads CASSYGTSGGEYYNEQFF. In nucleotides, the CDR3 is TGTGCCAGCAGTTATGGGACTAGCGGGGGGGAATACTACAATGAGCAGTTCTTC.

CDR3 sequence: CAISGDRQETQYF. The CDR3 DNA reads TGTGCCATCAGTGGGGACAGGCAGGAGACCCAGTACTTC. This chain uses TRBV10-3 with TRBJ2-5, with 8 nucleotides matching TRBD1. The trim removed 4 bases at V and 5 bases at J, leaving 3 bases unmatched. CDR3 length equals 13 residues. CDR1 is ENHRY and CDR2 is SYGVKD in the germline V gene.

This clone was counted a single time. The CDR3 DNA reads TGTGCCAGCAGGACAGCAGGGCACGGTACGCAGTATTTT. Amino acids: CASRTAGHGTQYF. The gene calls are TRBV6-5 and TRBJ2-3; a possible D gene is TRBD1 (5 bases). The germline CDR1 and CDR2 sequences are MNHEY and SVGAGI. V was pared by 6 bases and J by 8 bases, with 15 bases between. This CDR3 is built from 13 residues.

This rearrangement joins TRBV6-6 to TRBJ2-1, with D hard to call. The V end was cut by 2 bases, the J end by 0 bases, with 8 bases between. CDR1 and CDR2 (germline): MNHNY, SVGAGI (reference sequence). The CDR3 is 15 residues long. CDR3 protein: CASSYKASSYNEQFF. Here the CDR3 DNA reads TGTGCCAGCAGTTACAAGGCTAGCTCCTACAATGAGCAGTTCTTC.

This clone showed up just a few times. The J gene is TRBJ2-6, the V gene TRBV5-5; D is ambiguous. The germline V gene encodes CDR1 SGHKS and CDR2 YYEKEE (reference sequence). The CDR3 has 16 amino acids. The V gene lost 4 bases and the J gene lost 0 bases, with 11 bases spanning the gap. CDR3 sequence: CASSQIGLSGANVLTF. The CDR3 nucleotides read TGTGCCAGCAGCCAGATAGGTCTCTCTGGGGCCAACGTCCTGACTTTC.

The chain joins TRBV7-9 to TRBJ2-2; a weak D match, TRBD1 (6 bases). The V end was cut by 10 bases, the J end by 0 bases, with 9 bases between. The CDR3 is 13 residues long. CDR1 SEHNR and CDR2 FQNEAQ come from the germline V gene (reference sequence). The CDR3 coding sequence is TGTGCCATAGGGACATCGAACACCGGGGAGCTGTTTTTT. This codes for CAIGTSNTGELFF.

The count of this clone is one. This chain links TRBV7-8 with TRBJ1-1; no reliable D call. The CDR3 loop spans 13 amino acids. CDR1 SGHVS and CDR2 FQNEAQ come from the germline V gene. Deletions cut 1 base from V and 4 bases from J, with 7 bases between. The CDR3 sequence: CASSLEVGTEAFF. In DNA, the CDR3 is TGTGCCAGCAGCTTAGAGGTTGGCACTGAAGCTTTCTTT. Full variable domain (missing parts from reference TRBV7-8 and TRBJ1-1): GAGVSQSPRYKVAKRGQDVALRCDPISGHVSLFWYQQALGQGPEFLTYFQNEAQLDKSGLPSDRFFAERPEGSVSTLKIQRTQQEDSAVYLCASSLEVGTEAFFGQGTRLTVV.

This clone was seen a handful of times. The chain links TRBV7-9 to TRBJ2-7, with 12 bases matching TRBD1. The CDR3 is 15 residues long. V lost 6 bases and J lost 5; bases outside the gene matches: 8. Germline CDR1 and CDR2: SEHNR and FQNEAQ (reference sequence). CDR3 in amino acids: CASRREGTGGHEQYF. Written as DNA, the CDR3 is TGTGCCAGCAGACGCGAAGGGACAGGGGGCCACGAGCAGTACTTC.

The chain recombines TRBV9 with TRBJ1-2, with 7 bases lining up with TRBD1. V trimming: 3 bases; J trimming: 12 bases; junction bases outside the gene matches: 11. Germline lookup yields CDR1 SGDLS and CDR2 YYNGEE. The CDR3 loop spans 13 amino acids. CDR3 in DNA: TGTGCCAGCAGCGGGGACAGCCCGAGACGTCACACCTTC. Its protein product is CASSGDSPRRHTF. Combining the CDR3 with reference TRBV9 and TRBJ1-2 gives the whole variable domain DSGVTQTPKHLITATGQRVTLRCSPRSGDLSVYWYQQSLDQGLQFLIQYYNGEERAKGNILERFSAQQFPDLHSELNLSSLELGDSALYFCASSGDSPRRHTFGSGTRLTVV.

V is TRBV2 and J is TRBJ2-3; TRBD2 aligns across 12 bases. Germline V gives CDR1 SNHLY, CDR2 FYNNEI. CDR3 size: 18 residues. J lost 4 bases, V lost 2 bases, and 10 bases had no gene match. Here the CDR3 reads CASSEIPSGGAVSDTQYF. CDR3 coding DNA: TGTGCCAGCAGTGAAATCCCTAGCGGGGGGGCTGTGTCAGATACGCAGTATTTT.

V usage is TRBV14 and J usage is TRBJ2-1, with D uncertain. V was clipped by 0 bases and J by 7 bases, with 1 base between them. Germline values: CDR1 SGHDN, CDR2 FVKESK. This CDR3 is 11 amino acids long. The CDR3 loop is CASSQENEQFF. DNA for the CDR3: TGTGCCAGCAGCCAAGAAAATGAGCAGTTCTTC.

This chain uses TRBV7-9 with TRBJ2-3; D call uncertain. V was shortened by 1 base and J by 5 bases, with 7 bases between the two germline ends. Germline V gene lookup returns CDR1 SEHNR and CDR2 FQNEAQ (reference sequence). CDR3 length equals 13 residues. Here the CDR3 reads CASSLGGEDTQYF. The DNA of the CDR3 is TGTGCCAGCAGCTTAGGTGGGGAAGATACGCAGTATTTT.

There are a few counts of this clone. This chain uses TRBV4-2 with TRBJ1-4; D unclear. This CDR3 has 17 amino acids. The V end was cut by 2 bases, the J end by 8 bases, with 21 bases between. Germline V gene data show CDR1 as LGHNA and CDR2 as YNFKEQ. The CDR3 DNA follows: TGTGCCAGCAGCCAACAGTTAACCGGCGCTGATCGGGAAAAACTGTTTTTT. Translation: CASSQQLTGADREKLFF.

The chain is built from TRBV29-1 and TRBJ1-2; unclear D gene. Trimming removed 5 bases at V and 4 bases at J, with 11 bases between. Germline assignment: CDR1 SQVTM and CDR2 ANQGSEA. The CDR3 length is 12 residues. CDR3 coding DNA: TGCAGCGTTAGACTTATGGCCTATGGCTACACCTTC. It encodes CSVRLMAYGYTF.